This TCR beta chain was recovered during a study of blood T cell repertoires in COVID-19. Study summary: Collection of acute and convalescent COVID-19 samples took place in the United States, Italy and Spain. PBMCs, B-cell-depleted T cells, or T cells provided the cDNA or gDNA that made up the material.

This clone was detected once. Clones were read by immunoSEQ multiplex PCR, and TCRdb kept only the in-frame ones, dropping some. This table has over 400,000 clones, about 88% appearing once. Germline V gives CDR1 SGHTS, CDR2 YDEGEE. This CDR3 is built from 19 residues. Unmatched junction bases numbered 12, after V lost 0 bases and J lost 4 bases. Participants' own reports of clinical history determined their cohort assignment. V usage is TRBV5-8 and J usage is TRBJ2-3; TRBD2 agrees at 12 bases. This TCR derives from a woman in her sixties or seventies who had recovered from COVID-19. The sequenced sample was PBMCs or T cells enriched from blood (not recorded which). The CDR3 loop is CASSLEAFGLAGGADTQYF. CDR3 nucleotide sequence: TGTGCCAGCAGCTTGGAGGCTTTTGGGCTAGCGGGGGGGGCAGATACGCAGTATTTT.